The clone carrying this T cell receptor beta chain was seen repeatedly, ten times or more. The data belong to a study of T-cell reconstitution after alpha-beta-depleted transplantation in children. The length of the CDR3 is 12 residues. The V end lost 8 bases, the J end lost 5 bases, and 12 bases lay between the germline ends. Germline CDR1 is MNHEY and CDR2 is SVGEGT. The library targeted TCRbeta and was prepared with unique molecular identifiers. TCRdb processed the PCR reads anew with MiXCR; each CDR3 protein has one entry. The sample holds almost 500,000 distinct CDR3 sequences; 12% are singletons and the top ten take approximately 5.4%.

The TCR sequence derives from a human donor who donated a stem cell graft to a child with combined immunodeficiency. The rearrangement joins TRBV6-2 or TRBV6-3 to TRBJ2-5, with D perhaps given as TRBD1 or TRBD2 (6 bases each). The sample here was PBMCs from the stem cell graft donor, taken from the stem cell graft. CDR3 bases: TGTGCCAGCTCGGGGGCCGTGGAGACCCAGTACTTC. This sequence encodes CASSGAVETQYF.